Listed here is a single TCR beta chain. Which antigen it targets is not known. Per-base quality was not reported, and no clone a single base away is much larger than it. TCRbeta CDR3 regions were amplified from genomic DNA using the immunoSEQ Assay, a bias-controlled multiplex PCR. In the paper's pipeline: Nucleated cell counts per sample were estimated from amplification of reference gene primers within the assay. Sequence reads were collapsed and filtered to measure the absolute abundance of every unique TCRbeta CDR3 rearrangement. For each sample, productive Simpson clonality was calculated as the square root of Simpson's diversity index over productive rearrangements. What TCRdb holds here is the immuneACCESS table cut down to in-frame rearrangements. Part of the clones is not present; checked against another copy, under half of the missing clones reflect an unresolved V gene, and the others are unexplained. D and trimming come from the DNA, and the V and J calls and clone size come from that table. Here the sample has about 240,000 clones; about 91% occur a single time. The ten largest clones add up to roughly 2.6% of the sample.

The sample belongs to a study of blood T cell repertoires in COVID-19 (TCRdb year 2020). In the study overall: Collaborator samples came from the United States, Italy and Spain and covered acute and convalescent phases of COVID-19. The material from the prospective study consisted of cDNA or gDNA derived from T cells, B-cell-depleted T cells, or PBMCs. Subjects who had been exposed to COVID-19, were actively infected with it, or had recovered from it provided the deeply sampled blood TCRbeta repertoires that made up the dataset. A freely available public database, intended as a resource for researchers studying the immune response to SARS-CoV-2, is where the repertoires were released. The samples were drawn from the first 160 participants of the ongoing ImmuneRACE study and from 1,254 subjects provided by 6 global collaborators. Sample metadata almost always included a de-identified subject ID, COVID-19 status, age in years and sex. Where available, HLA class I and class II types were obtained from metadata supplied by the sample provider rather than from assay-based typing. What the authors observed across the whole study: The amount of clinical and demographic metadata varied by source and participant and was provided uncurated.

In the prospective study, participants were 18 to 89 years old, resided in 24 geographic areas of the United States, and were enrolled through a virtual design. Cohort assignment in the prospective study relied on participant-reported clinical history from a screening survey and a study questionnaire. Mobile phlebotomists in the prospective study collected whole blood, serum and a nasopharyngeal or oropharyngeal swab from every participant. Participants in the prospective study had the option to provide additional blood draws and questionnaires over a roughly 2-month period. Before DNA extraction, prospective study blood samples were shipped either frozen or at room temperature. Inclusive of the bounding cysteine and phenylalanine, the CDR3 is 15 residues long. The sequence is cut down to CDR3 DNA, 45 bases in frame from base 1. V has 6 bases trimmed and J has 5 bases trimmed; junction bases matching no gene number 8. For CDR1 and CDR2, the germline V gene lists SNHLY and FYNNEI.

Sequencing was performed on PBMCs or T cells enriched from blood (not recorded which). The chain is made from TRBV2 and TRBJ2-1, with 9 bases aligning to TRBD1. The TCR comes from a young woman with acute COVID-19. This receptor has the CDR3 CASSKGTGHHNEQFF. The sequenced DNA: TGTGCCAGCAGCAAAGGGACAGGGCATCACAATGAGCAGTTCTTC.